The sequence of this TCR beta chain was determined in a study of response to subunit inactivated influenza vaccine. Notes on the study in general: After each seasonal influenza vaccination, few new T cells are recruited, the authors suggested.

In this sample, this clonotype turned up once. Its specificity is unknown. TCRdb ran MiXCR on the RT-PCR reads and lists one entry per CDR3 protein. The table has about 180,000 distinct CDR3 sequences, around 8.8% seen once. This receptor was identified in a middle-aged man who received an inactivated influenza vaccine. Source: non-naive T cells sorted from PBMCs, taken on the day of vaccination.

The CDR3 here is CSARLGVGQPQHF. CDR3 DNA: TGCAGTGCTCGCCTTGGGGTCGGTCAGCCCCAGCATTTT. The gene calls are TRBV20-1 and TRBJ1-5; unclear D gene. V lost 5 bases to trimming and J lost 6 bases, with 14 bases between them. This CDR3 has 13 residues. The germline V gene has CDR1 DFQATT and CDR2 SNEGSKA (reference sequence).